This T cell receptor beta chain was found in a study of T cell repertoires in cytomegalovirus infection. The wider study: Public TCR beta signatures indicated both CMV infection and matching HLA type.

TCRdb processed the reads anew with MiXCR; each CDR3 protein has one entry. The sample has nearly 650,000 distinct CDR3 sequences; about 24% are singletons. This clonotype was counted only a few times. Its specificity is unknown. General study points: Summed frequency of shared TCR beta families picked out CMV carriers who also had the relevant HLA. HLA-C-restricted CMV clonotypes gave the most frequent clonotype in two of eight donors.

CDR3 size: 15 residues. Germline V gene data show CDR1 as MNHEY and CDR2 as SVGAGI. V shed 6 bases and J 4 bases; nucleotides not matched to a gene: 7. The source material was CD8+ T cells from PBMCs. The genes are TRBV6-5 and TRBJ2-1; 9 bases align to TRBD2. This clonotype was obtained from a human donor in good health (CMV status not recorded). Some clones in this sample may be carry-over from other donors' samples. The chain's CDR3 is CASRLAGELYNEQFF. The CDR3 DNA reads as TGTGCCAGCAGATTAGCGGGGGAGTTATACAATGAGCAGTTCTTC.